The clone carrying this T cell receptor beta chain was picked up many times. Its antigen is unidentified. This sample is part of a study of CD8+CD57+ T cells in acquired aplastic anemia. As for the study in general: Sorted cells (CD4+ and CD8+) yielded DNA amounts that averaged 3.2 ug.

Study-wide points: Around 29 shared CD8+ CDR3s appeared highly expressed within patients' immunodominant clones.

Genomic DNA was employed as the template in profiling TCR beta VDJ and CDR3. TCRdb fed the reads into MiXCR, producing one record per CDR3 protein. Of some 120,000 distinct CDR3 sequences listed, approximately 50% are singletons. CDR3 length equals 15 residues. With 4 bases clipped from V and 1 base from J, the junction kept 6 bases outside the gene matches. Germline V CDR1 and CDR2: SGHRS, YFSETQ. Patients who underwent sequencing had shown CD8+CD57+ cell expansion by flow cytometry. Every one of the patients had aplastic anemia (severe, acquired). At the time of blood sampling, patients had not yet received any therapy.

This receptor was taken from a human donor with aplastic anemia. Sequencing used sorted CD4+, CD8+, or CD8+CD57+ T cells (not recorded which) from PBMCs. The chain carries TRBV5-1 and TRBJ2-3; 7 nucleotides agree with TRBD1. The CDR3 nucleotides are TGCGCCAGCAGCCCGAGACAGGGTGGCACAGATACGCAGTATTTT. This encodes CASSPRQGGTDTQYF.